The 28 T cell receptor beta chains given below trace back to one sample, sequenced in a study of cytomegalovirus exposure and HLA in healthy donors. The PCR ran on 60 Vbeta and 13 Jbeta primers. Only in-frame clones appear in the TCRdb table, and some are missing; sequencing was by immunoSEQ multiplex PCR. The sample lists 86,000 or so clones, around 75% occurring once. Sequenced: PBMCs. The receptors were sampled from a woman between 40 and 55 years old in good health and CMV-seropositive.

This clone was found once. The chain has TRBV18 and TRBJ1-6; D is uncertain. Germline lookup yields CDR1 KGHSH and CDR2 LQKENI. With 6 bases removed from V and 12 bases from J, the gap between germline ends came to 12 bases. The CDR3 sequence is 12 residues long. As DNA, the CDR3 is TGTGCCAGCTCCTGGGAGCGCGGACCCCTCCACTTT. Its translation: CASSWERGPLHF.

The chain uses TRBV5-5 and TRBJ1-1; possible D gene TRBD1, 6 bases. Germline V gene lookup returns CDR1 SGHKS and CDR2 YYEKEE (reference sequence). The CDR3 consists of 15 residues. V dropped 5 bases and J dropped 4 bases, with 18 bases sitting between them. The CDR3 spells CASRAIDRRSTEAFF. The CDR3 nucleotides are TGTGCCAGCAGAGCCATAGACAGGCGTTCCACTGAAGCTTTCTTT.

The genes are TRBV7-9 and TRBJ1-1; D gene ambiguous. V lost 1 base and J lost 4, with 10 bases in between. Germline V CDR1 and CDR2: SEHNR, FQNEAQ (reference sequence). The CDR3 has 14 residues. The CDR3 spells CASSLGGLGTEAFF. In DNA, the CDR3 is TGTGCCAGCAGCTTAGGAGGTCTGGGCACTGAAGCTTTCTTT.

This rearrangement joins TRBV25-1 to TRBJ2-7, with unresolved D. Trimming pared 4 bases from V and 7 bases from J, leaving 14 bases between. This CDR3 contains 13 residues. From germline, CDR1 is MGHDK and CDR2 SYGVNS. The CDR3 protein is CASSVLGTEEQYF. The CDR3 DNA follows: TGTGCCAGCAGTGTCCTTGGCACGGAGGAGCAGTACTTC.

This clone came up a few times. The same CDR3 also results from other DNA sequences found in this sample. This chain uses TRBV6-5 with TRBJ1-1, with D unclear. CDR1 is MNHEY and CDR2 is SVGAGI in the germline V gene. This CDR3 has 13 residues. V gave up 2 bases and J gave up 1 base, with 5 bases separating them. The CDR3 protein is CASSYGQNTEAFF. CDR3 bases: TGTGCCAGCAGTTACGGCCAGAACACTGAAGCTTTCTTT.

The chain employs TRBV7-9 and TRBJ2-2; 8 nucleotides agree with TRBD1. The germline V gene encodes CDR1 SEHNR and CDR2 FQNEAQ (reference sequence). V lost 5 bases, J lost 5 bases, and 10 bases stayed unmatched. There are 16 residues in the CDR3. The DNA for the CDR3 is TGTGCCAGCAGCCGAACAGGGGGGAGTCGGACCGGGGAGCTGTTTTTT. Its translation is CASSRTGGSRTGELFF.

This chain links TRBV11-2 with TRBJ1-1; D not resolved. Looked up from germline, CDR1 is SGHAT and CDR2 is FQNNGV. The CDR3 covers 13 residues. The V end lost 3 bases, the J end lost 2 bases, and 7 bases lay between the germline ends. The CDR3 region is CASSLGPNTEAFF. The CDR3 nucleotides are TGTGCCAGCAGCTTGGGCCCCAACACTGAAGCTTTCTTT.

The CDR3 bases are TGTGCCAGCAGCTTAAGTGCAGGGCTTTCCTACGAGCAGTACTTC. As protein: CASSLSAGLSYEQYF. The chain combines TRBV7-9 with TRBJ2-7; maybe TRBD1 (5 bases). The germline V and J ends were trimmed by 2 bases and 1 base, with 12 bases remaining between them. The CDR3 contains 15 residues. CDR1 is SEHNR and CDR2 is FQNEAQ in the germline V gene (reference sequence).

The rearrangement links TRBV4-1 to TRBJ2-5, with TRBD2 as a possible D gene (6 bases). Germline V gene sequence: CDR1 MGHRA, CDR2 YSYEKL. There are 14 residues in the CDR3. Trimming cost V 3 bases and J 4 bases, with 12 bases left between them. This CDR3 reads CASSHDPAGETQYF. The CDR3 region has the DNA TGCGCCAGCAGCCACGACCCAGCGGGAGAGACCCAGTACTTC.

The V and J genes are TRBV9 and TRBJ2-2, with a weak D call TRBD2 (5 bases). V shed 5 bases and J shed 5 bases, with 7 bases lying between them. The V gene's germline CDR1 is SGDLS and CDR2 YYNGEE. There are 12 residues in the CDR3. CDR3 DNA: TGTGCCAGCAGTCGGGGAACCGGGGAGCTGTTTTTT. This translates into CASSRGTGELFF.

The chain has TRBV29-1 and TRBJ1-1; possible D gene TRBD1, 6 bases. CDR1 SQVTM and CDR2 ANQGSEA come from the germline V gene. The CDR3 runs to 13 residues. V shed 8 bases and J shed 0 bases, with 13 bases lying between them. CDR3 sequence: CSSDRQLNTEAFF. In nucleotides, the CDR3 is TGCAGCTCCGACAGGCAACTGAACACTGAAGCTTTCTTT.

The chain is built from TRBV30 and TRBJ1-2, with 8 bases identical to TRBD1. After removal of 6 bases from V and 4 bases from J, the junction contained 7 bases not matched to a gene. This CDR3 comprises 13 residues. Per the germline V gene, CDR1 is GTSNPN and CDR2 is SVGIG (reference sequence). CDR3 amino acids: CACRTGSIYGYTF. CDR3 nucleotides: TGTGCCTGTAGGACAGGGTCCATCTATGGCTACACCTTC.

A single count supports this clone. V usage is TRBV10-3 and J usage is TRBJ2-7; possibly TRBD2 for D (6 bases). The CDR3 is 15 residues long. Between the trimmed V and J ends, which lost 6 bases and 0 bases, there was a span of 15 bases. Per the germline V gene, CDR1 is ENHRY and CDR2 is SYGVKD. In nucleotides, the CDR3 is TGTGCCATCAGCCAGACTAGGCTGGGCTCCTACGAGCAGTACTTC. It codes for CAISQTRLGSYEQYF.

The chain uses TRBV13 and TRBJ2-1; 9 nucleotides agree with TRBD2. The J segment lost 2 bases and the V segment lost 4 bases, leaving 6 bases of the junction unmatched. The CDR3 extends over 16 amino acids. Germline V CDR1 and CDR2: PRHDT, FYEKMQ (reference sequence). Here the CDR3 reads CASSSRLADTYNEQFF. CDR3 DNA sequence: TGTGCCAGCAGCTCTCGACTAGCGGATACCTACAATGAGCAGTTCTTC.

This clone was observed a handful of times. The V call is TRBV29-1, the J call TRBJ2-3; 10 bases align to TRBD2. With V trimmed by 3 bases and J by 7 bases, 4 bases remained unmatched. There are 13 residues in the CDR3. CDR1 and CDR2 from the germline V gene are SQVTM and ANQGSEA. The CDR3 region is CSVEITSGNTQYF. DNA of the CDR3: TGCAGCGTTGAGATTACTAGCGGGAATACGCAGTATTTT.

V is TRBV7-2 and J is TRBJ1-1; the D gene is possibly TRBD1 (6 bases). The CDR3 is made up of 12 amino acids. Germline lookup yields CDR1 SGHTA and CDR2 FQGNSA. V lost 7 bases to trimming and J lost 5 bases, with 11 bases between them. The CDR3 nucleotides are TGTGCCAGCACGGACAGTTCAACTGAAGCTTTCTTT. This gives the protein CASTDSSTEAFF.

The V gene is TRBV19, the J gene TRBJ1-2; 9 positions agree with TRBD1. CDR1 LNHDA and CDR2 SQIVND come from the germline V gene (reference sequence). V lost 8 bases to trimming and J lost 6 bases; unmatched junction nucleotides: 10. The CDR3 sequence is 14 residues long. The CDR3 coding sequence is TGTGCCAGTGATTACATCGGGACAGGGAATGGCTACACCTTC. This sequence encodes CASDYIGTGNGYTF.

The chain joins TRBV4-1 to TRBJ1-2, with TRBD1 as a possible D gene (5 bases). Trimming removed 5 bases at V and 4 bases at J, with 23 bases between. CDR1 is MGHRA, CDR2 YSYEKL, per germline. CDR3 length equals 17 residues. The CDR3 DNA reads as TGCGCCAGCAGCGGGCGACAGAACCACCTCTATGTCTATGGCTACACCTTC. Its protein is CASSGRQNHLYVYGYTF.

This chain uses TRBV5-6 with TRBJ1-3; tentatively, D is TRBD1 (6 bases). Germline V gene lookup returns CDR1 SGHDT and CDR2 YYEEEE. Trimming stripped 2 bases from V and 4 bases from J, with 13 bases between. CDR3 length: 15 residues. The chain's CDR3 is CASSFPTGTGNTIYF. CDR3 nucleotides: TGTGCCAGCAGCTTCCCCACTGGGACAGGAAACACCATATATTTT.

The chain couples TRBV10-3 to TRBJ2-2; 7 nucleotides agree with TRBD1. CDR3 length: 14 amino acids. Germline V gives CDR1 ENHRY, CDR2 SYGVKD. V was pared by 10 bases and J by 5 bases, with 10 bases of the junction left unmatched. In DNA, the CDR3 is TGTGCCACCGCCACAGGGGCGGAAACCGGGGAGCTGTTTTTT. Amino acid sequence: CATATGAETGELFF.

This chain links TRBV19 with TRBJ1-1; possible D gene TRBD1, 6 bases. The V end lost 2 bases, the J end lost 7 bases, and 14 bases lay between the germline ends. This CDR3 region has 14 residues. CDR1 LNHDA and CDR2 SQIVND come from the germline V gene (reference sequence). This CDR3 is CASSIILKDSEAFF. As DNA, the CDR3 is TGTGCCAGTAGTATAATCCTCAAGGACAGTGAAGCTTTCTTT.

Details on this clone: An end of the junction differs from the germline gene, which may be a read error. J is TRBJ1-2 and V is TRBV9; unclear D gene. Germline CDR1 reads SGDLS; CDR2 reads YYNGEE. The CDR3 is made up of 11 amino acids. The CDR3 loop is CPGDGLYGYTF. CDR3 nucleotide sequence: TGCCCGGGAGACGGACTCTATGGCTACACCTTC.

The CDR3: CASSARGLGRNEQFF. The CDR3 DNA is TGTGCCAGCAGCGCCAGGGGACTAGGGCGCAATGAGCAGTTCTTC. The rearrangement joins TRBV7-3 to TRBJ2-1; 8 bases align to TRBD2. Trimming at V came to 5 bases and at J to 6 bases, leaving 9 bases not matched to a gene. The CDR3 loop spans 15 amino acids. Per the germline V gene, CDR1 is SGHTA and CDR2 is FQGTGA.

The gene calls are TRBV15 and TRBJ1-5; perhaps TRBD1 as D (6 bases). Germline CDR1 and CDR2: LNHNV and YYDKDF (reference sequence). The V end was cut by 2 bases, the J end by 6 bases, with 14 bases between. The CDR3 sequence is 15 residues long. In nucleotides, the CDR3 is TGTGCCACCAGCAGACCAGGGGCAGGGTTTCAGCCCCAGCATTTT. Protein product: CATSRPGAGFQPQHF.

This clone was observed a few times. V is TRBV29-1 and J is TRBJ2-5; D is possibly TRBD1 (5 bases). The CDR3 spans 12 residues. Germline-derived CDR1 and CDR2 are SQVTM and ANQGSEA. V lost 6 bases and J lost 5, with 13 bases in between. The CDR3 DNA reads TGCAGCGTCAAAGACAGCCCTGAGACCCAGTACTTC. Protein product: CSVKDSPETQYF.

This clone appeared once. V usage is TRBV7-9 and J usage is TRBJ2-3, with TRBD1 matching 7 bases. Germline trimming cut 5 bases from V and 1 base from J; bases unmatched to any gene: 3. There are 14 residues in the CDR3. Germline values: CDR1 SEHNR, CDR2 FQNEAQ (reference sequence). The CDR3 region has the DNA TGTGCCAGCAGCCAAGGGGGCGGCACAGATACGCAGTATTTT. It codes for CASSQGGGTDTQYF.

The chain carries TRBV18 and TRBJ2-7, with 9 bases fitting TRBD2. J gave up 7 bases and V 2 bases, and 12 bases lay outside the gene matches. CDR1 is KGHSH, CDR2 LQKENI, per germline. The CDR3 is made up of 16 amino acids. The CDR3 region has the DNA TGTGCCAGCTCACCAGTGGATCGTAGCGGGAGAAATGAGCAGTACTTC. Translated: CASSPVDRSGRNEQYF.

This clone has just a few counts. This chain uses TRBV5-8 with TRBJ1-2; D unresolved. Per germline, CDR1 SGHTS and CDR2 YDEGEE. This CDR3 contains 11 residues. The ends were cut back, 1 base at V and 8 bases at J, with 6 bases in the middle. The CDR3 DNA is TGTGCCAGCAGCTTGATAGAAGGCTACACCTTC. This gives the protein CASSLIEGYTF. Supplemented by reference TRBV5-8 and TRBJ1-2, the full variable domain reads EAGVTQSPTHLIKTRGQQATLRCSPISGHTSVYWYQQALGLGLQFLLWYDEGEERNRGNFPPRFSGRQFPNYSSELNVNALELEDSALYLCASSLIEGYTFGSGTRLTVV.